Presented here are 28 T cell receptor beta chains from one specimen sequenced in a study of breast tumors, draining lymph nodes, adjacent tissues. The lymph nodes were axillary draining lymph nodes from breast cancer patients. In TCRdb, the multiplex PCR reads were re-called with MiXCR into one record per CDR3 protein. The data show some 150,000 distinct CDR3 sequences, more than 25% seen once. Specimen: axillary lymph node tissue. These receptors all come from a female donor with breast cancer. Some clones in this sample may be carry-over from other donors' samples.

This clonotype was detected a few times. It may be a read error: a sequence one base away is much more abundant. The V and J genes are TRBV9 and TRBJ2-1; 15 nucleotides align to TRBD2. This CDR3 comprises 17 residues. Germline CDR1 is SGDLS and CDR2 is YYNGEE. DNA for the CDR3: TGTGCCAGCAGCGGGACTAGCGGGAGGGCCGCCTACACTGAGCAGTTCTTC. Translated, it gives CASSGTSGRAAYTEQFF.

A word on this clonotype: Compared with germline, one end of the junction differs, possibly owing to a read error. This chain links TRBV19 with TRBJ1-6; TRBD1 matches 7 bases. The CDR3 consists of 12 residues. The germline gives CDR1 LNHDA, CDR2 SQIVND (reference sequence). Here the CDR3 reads CASSIEGAPHHF. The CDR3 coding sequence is TGTGCCAGTAGCATAGAGGGGGCACCCCACCACTTT.

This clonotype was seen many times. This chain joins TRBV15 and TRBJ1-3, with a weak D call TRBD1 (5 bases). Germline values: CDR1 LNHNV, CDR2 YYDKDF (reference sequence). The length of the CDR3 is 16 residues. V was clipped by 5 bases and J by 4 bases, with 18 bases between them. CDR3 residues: CATSDRSRNLGNTIYF. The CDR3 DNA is TGTGCCACCAGCGACAGAAGTAGGAACCTAGGAAACACCATATATTTT.

The CDR3 sequence is CASSLYGPPERYTF. The CDR3 bases are TGTGCCAGCAGCCTGTACGGACCGCCGGAGCGCTACACCTTC. The chain carries TRBV5-4 and TRBJ1-2; D remains unclear. Between the trimmed V and J ends, which lost 4 bases and 9 bases, there was a span of 19 bases. Germline values: CDR1 SGHNT, CDR2 YYREEE (reference sequence). CDR3 length: 14 residues. The full variable domain, rest sourced from reference TRBV5-4 and TRBJ1-2, is ETGVTQSPTHLIKTRGQQVTLRCSSQSGHNTVSWYQQALGQGPQFIFQYYREEENGRGNFPPRFSGLQFPNYSSELNVNALELDDSALYLCASSLYGPPERYTFGSGTRLTVV.

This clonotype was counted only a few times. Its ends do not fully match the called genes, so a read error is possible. The CDR3 loop reads CSARDAQYF. CDR3 coding DNA: TGCAGTGCTAGAGATGCGCAGTATTTT. The genes are TRBV20-1 and TRBJ2-3; D gene uncertain. Germline-derived CDR1 and CDR2 are DFQATT and SNEGSKA (reference sequence). The CDR3 has 9 amino acids.

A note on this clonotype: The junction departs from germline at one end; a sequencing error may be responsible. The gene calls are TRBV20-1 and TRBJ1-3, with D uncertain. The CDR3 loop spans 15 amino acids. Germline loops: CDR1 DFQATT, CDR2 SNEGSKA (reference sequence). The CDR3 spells CSASPDVRSGNTVYF. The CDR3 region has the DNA TGCAGTGCCAGCCCCGACGTACGCTCTGGAAACACCGTATATTTT.

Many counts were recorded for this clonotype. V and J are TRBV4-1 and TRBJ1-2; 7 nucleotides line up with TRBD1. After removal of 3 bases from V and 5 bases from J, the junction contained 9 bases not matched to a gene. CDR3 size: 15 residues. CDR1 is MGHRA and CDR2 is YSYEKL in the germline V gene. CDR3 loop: CASSQPGQIMYGYTF. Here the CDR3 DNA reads TGCGCCAGCAGCCAGCCGGGACAGATCATGTATGGCTACACCTTC.

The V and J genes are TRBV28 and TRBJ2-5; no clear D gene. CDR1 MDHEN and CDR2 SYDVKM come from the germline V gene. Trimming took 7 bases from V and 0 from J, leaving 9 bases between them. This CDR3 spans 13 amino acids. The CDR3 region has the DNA TGTGCCAGCATTGGAGCCAACCAAGAGACCCAGTACTTC. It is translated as CASIGANQETQYF.

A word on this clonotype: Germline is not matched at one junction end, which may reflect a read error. CDR3 coding DNA: TGTGCCACCAGTGACCGGGGACAGGGAAGGCTCTCTGGAAACACCATACATTTT. It encodes CATSDRGQGRLSGNTIHF. V and J are TRBV24-1 and TRBJ1-3, with 9 bases matching TRBD1. Germline CDR1 and CDR2: KGHDR and SFDVKD. The CDR3 runs to 18 residues.

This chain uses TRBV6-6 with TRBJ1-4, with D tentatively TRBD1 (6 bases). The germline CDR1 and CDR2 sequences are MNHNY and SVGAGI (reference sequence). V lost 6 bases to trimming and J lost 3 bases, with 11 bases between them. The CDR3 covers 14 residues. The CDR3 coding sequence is TGTGCCAGCAGCCCAGGGGCGGCTAATGAAAAACTGTTTTTT. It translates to CASSPGAANEKLFF.

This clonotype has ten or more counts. The chain's CDR3 is CSARQGSHEKLFF. DNA of the CDR3: TGCAGTGCTAGGCAGGGGTCGCATGAAAAACTGTTTTTT. The chain employs TRBV20-1 and TRBJ1-4; TRBD1 might be the D (6 bases). The length of the CDR3 is 13 residues. Germline V lookup: CDR1 DFQATT, CDR2 SNEGSKA (reference sequence). The V end was cut by 3 bases, the J end by 6 bases, with 11 bases between.

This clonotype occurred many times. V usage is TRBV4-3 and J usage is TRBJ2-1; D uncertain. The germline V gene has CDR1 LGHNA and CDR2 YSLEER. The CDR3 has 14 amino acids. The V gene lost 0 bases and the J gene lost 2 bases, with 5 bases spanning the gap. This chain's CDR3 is CASSQERAYNEQFF. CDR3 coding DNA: TGCGCCAGCAGCCAAGAACGGGCCTACAATGAGCAGTTCTTC.

The DNA of the CDR3 is TGCGCCAGCAGTGAGTTGGGGGGTTCTGAAGCTTTCTTT. Its protein is CASSELGGSEAFF. The rearrangement links TRBV10-1 to TRBJ1-1, with a tentative D call TRBD1 (5 bases). The CDR3 extends over 13 amino acids. V dropped 1 base and J dropped 6 bases, with 9 bases sitting between them. The V gene's germline CDR1 is WNHNN and CDR2 SYGVQD (reference sequence).

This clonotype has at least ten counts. CDR3 nucleotides: TGCAGCGTTGAAGACCCGGGAGGCTGGGGGAATGAGCAGTTCTTC. Its translation is CSVEDPGGWGNEQFF. The rearrangement joins TRBV29-1 to TRBJ2-1; TRBD2 matches at 7 bases. The CDR3 runs 15 residues. In germline, CDR1 is SQVTM, CDR2 ANQGSEA. V trimming: 0 bases; J trimming: 7 bases; junction bases outside the gene matches: 9.

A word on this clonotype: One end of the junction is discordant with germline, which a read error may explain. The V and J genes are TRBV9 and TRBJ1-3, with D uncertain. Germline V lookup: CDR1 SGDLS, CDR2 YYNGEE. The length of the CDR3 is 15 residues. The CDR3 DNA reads TGTGCCAGCAGACGGGAATACGGCTCTGGAAACATCATATATTTT. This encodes CASRREYGSGNIIYF.

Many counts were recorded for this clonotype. The CDR3 sequence: CASSHLPRFSGANVLTF. DNA of the CDR3: TGTGCCAGCAGCCATTTACCCCGATTCTCTGGGGCCAACGTCCTGACTTTC. This sequence joins TRBV11-1 and TRBJ2-6; unclear D gene. The CDR3 totals 17 residues. Trimming removed 5 bases at V and 0 bases at J, with 14 bases between. Germline-derived CDR1 and CDR2 are SGHAT and FQDESV (reference sequence).

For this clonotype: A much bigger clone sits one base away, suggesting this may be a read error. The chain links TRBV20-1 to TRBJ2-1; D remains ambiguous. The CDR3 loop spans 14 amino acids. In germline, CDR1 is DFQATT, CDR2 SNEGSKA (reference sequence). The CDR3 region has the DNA TGCAGTGCTAGTATCGGGTCCTCCTACACTGAGCAGTTCTTC. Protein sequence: CSASIGSSYTEQFF.

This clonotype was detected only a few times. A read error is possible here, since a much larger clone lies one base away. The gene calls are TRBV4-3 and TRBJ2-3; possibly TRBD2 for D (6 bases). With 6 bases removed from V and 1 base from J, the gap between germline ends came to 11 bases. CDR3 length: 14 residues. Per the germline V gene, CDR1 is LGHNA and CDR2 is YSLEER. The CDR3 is CASSWGDCTDTQYF. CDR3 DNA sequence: TGCGCCAGCAGTTGGGGGGATTGCACAGATACGCAGTATTTT.

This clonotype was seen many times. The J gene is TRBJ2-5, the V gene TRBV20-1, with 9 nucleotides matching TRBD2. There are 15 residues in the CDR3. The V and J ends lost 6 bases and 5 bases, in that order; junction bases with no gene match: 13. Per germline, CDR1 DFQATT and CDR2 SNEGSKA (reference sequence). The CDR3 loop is CSASAVAGDRETQYF. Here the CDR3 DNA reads TGCAGTGCGAGTGCCGTAGCGGGAGATCGGGAGACCCAGTACTTC.

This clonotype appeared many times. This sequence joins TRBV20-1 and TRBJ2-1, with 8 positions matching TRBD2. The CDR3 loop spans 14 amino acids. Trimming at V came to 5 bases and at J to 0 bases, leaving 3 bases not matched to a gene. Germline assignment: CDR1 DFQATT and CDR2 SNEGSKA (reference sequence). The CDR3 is CSAQAGVSYNEQFF. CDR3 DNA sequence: TGCAGTGCTCAAGCGGGGGTCTCCTACAATGAGCAGTTCTTC.

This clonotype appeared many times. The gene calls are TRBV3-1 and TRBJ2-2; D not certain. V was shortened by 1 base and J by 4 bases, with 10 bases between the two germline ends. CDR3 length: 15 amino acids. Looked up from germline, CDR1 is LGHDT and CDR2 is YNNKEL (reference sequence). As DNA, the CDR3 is TGTGCCAGCAGCCAAGCGGCCCCCGTCACCGGGGAGCTGTTTTTT. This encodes CASSQAAPVTGELFF.

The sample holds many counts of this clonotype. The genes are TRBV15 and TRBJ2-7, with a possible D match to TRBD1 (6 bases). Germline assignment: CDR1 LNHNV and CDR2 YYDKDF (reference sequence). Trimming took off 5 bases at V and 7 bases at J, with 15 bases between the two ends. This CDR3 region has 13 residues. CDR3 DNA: TGTGCCACCAGCCGGATGGGGGCCAGAGAGCAGTACTTC. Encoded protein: CATSRMGAREQYF.

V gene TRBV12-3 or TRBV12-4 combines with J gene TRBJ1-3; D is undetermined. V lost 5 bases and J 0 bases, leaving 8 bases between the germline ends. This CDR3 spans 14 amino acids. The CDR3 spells CASSPNSSGNTIYF. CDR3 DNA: TGTGCCAGCAGTCCCAACAGCTCTGGAAACACCATATATTTT.

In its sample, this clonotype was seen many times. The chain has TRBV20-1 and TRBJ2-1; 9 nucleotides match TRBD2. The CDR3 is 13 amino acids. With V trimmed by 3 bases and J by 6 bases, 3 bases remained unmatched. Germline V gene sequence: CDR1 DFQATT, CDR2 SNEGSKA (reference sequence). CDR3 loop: CSASGGRANEQFF. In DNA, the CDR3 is TGCAGTGCTAGTGGCGGGAGGGCCAATGAGCAGTTCTTC.

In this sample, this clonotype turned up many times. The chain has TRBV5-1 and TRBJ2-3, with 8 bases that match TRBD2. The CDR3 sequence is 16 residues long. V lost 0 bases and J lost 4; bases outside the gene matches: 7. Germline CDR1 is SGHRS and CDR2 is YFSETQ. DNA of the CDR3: TGCGCCAGCAGCTTGGACCCGGGACTAGATCCAGATACGCAGTATTTT. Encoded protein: CASSLDPGLDPDTQYF.

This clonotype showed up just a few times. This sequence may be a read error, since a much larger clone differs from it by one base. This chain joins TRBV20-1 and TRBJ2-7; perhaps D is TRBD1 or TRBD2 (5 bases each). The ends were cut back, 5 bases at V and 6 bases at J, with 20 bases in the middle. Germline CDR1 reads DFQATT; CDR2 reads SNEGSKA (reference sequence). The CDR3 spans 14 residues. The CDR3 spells CSAGLTWDPSEQYF. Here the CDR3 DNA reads TGCAGTGCTGGGCTTACTTGGGACCCCTCCGAGCAGTACTTC.

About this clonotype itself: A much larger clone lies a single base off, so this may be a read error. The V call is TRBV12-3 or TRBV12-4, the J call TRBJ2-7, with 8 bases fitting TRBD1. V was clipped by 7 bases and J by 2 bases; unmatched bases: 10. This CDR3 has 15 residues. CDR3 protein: CASINRGAGAYEQYF. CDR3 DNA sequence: TGTGCCAGCATCAACAGGGGGGCAGGGGCCTACGAGCAGTACTTC.

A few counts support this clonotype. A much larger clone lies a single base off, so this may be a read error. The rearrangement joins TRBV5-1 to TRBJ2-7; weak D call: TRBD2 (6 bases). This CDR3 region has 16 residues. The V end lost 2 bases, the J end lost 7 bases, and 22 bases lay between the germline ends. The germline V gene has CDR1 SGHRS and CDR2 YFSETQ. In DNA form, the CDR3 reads TGCGCCAGCAGCTTATCCGTCCGGAACAGCGGGCGTGAGCAGTACTTC. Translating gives CASSLSVRNSGREQYF.